This passage covers 11 T cell receptor beta chains from one sample sequenced in a study of T cells in Graves' hyperthyroidism and ophthalmopathy. RNA transcripts provided the source from which TCR beta CDR3 regions were amplified. The primer set for the first-round RT-PCR of the TCR CDR3 was HTBI. MiXCR was run by TCRdb on the multiplex PCR reads, yielding one entry per CDR3 protein. This table holds a few hundred thousand distinct CDR3 sequences, around a fifth found once. The specimen was blood. The receptors stem from a woman aged 70-85 years with Graves' ophthalmopathy.

In its sample, this clonotype was seen many times. The chain carries TRBV25-1 and TRBJ2-5; possible D gene TRBD2, 6 bases. CDR3 size: 13 residues. Germline V gives CDR1 MGHDK, CDR2 SYGVNS. V lost 3 bases and J 4 bases, leaving 9 bases between the germline ends. CDR3 bases: TGTGCCAGCAGTGATGGGGGAGGAGAGACCCAGTACTTC. Amino acid sequence: CASSDGGGETQYF.

This clonotype was counted at least ten times. DNA for the CDR3: TGTGCCAGTACCGACAGCGGGGGCTCCTACAATGAGCAGTTCTTC. This encodes CASTDSGGSYNEQFF. V is TRBV11-2 and J is TRBJ2-1, with 8 bases matching TRBD2. CDR3 size: 15 residues. From germline, CDR1 is SGHAT and CDR2 FQNNGV. The V and J ends lost 9 bases and 0 bases, in that order; junction bases with no gene match: 7.

The J gene is TRBJ2-2, the V gene TRBV4-2; D not certain. V lost 0 bases, J lost 1 base, and 12 bases lay in between. The CDR3 runs 17 residues. The V gene's germline CDR1 is LGHNA and CDR2 YNFKEQ. The CDR3 coding sequence is TGTGCCAGCAGCCAAGATGCTTCCTGGGGGAACACCGGGGAGCTGTTTTTT. Its translation is CASSQDASWGNTGELFF.

This clonotype was detected ten times or more. The chain employs TRBV3-1 and TRBJ1-1, with no clear D. Trimming cost V 1 base and J 0 bases, with 6 bases left between them. This CDR3 region has 14 residues. CDR1 and CDR2 (germline): LGHDT, YNNKEL (reference sequence). CDR3 residues: CASSQGLMNTEAFF. The CDR3 DNA reads as TGTGCCAGCAGCCAAGGACTGATGAACACTGAAGCTTTCTTT.

The chain links TRBV12-3 or TRBV12-4 to TRBJ2-7, with 13 nucleotides matching TRBD2. The CDR3 contains 14 residues. Losses at the gene ends were 6 bases for V and 9 bases for J; bases not matched to a gene: 8. CDR3 DNA: TGTGCCAGCAGAGCAGGGACTAGCGGGATTTGGCAGTACTTC. Its translation: CASRAGTSGIWQYF.

In its sample, this clonotype was seen a few times. The gene calls are TRBV7-2 and TRBJ2-1; D may correspond to TRBD1 or TRBD2 (5 bases each). The CDR3 sequence is 16 residues long. In germline, CDR1 is SGHTA, CDR2 FQGNSA. The ends were cut back, 0 bases at V and 4 bases at J, with 13 bases in the middle. As DNA, the CDR3 is TGTGCCAGCAGCTTAGCGGGAGAAGGACATTACAATGAGCAGTTCTTC. Residues: CASSLAGEGHYNEQFF.

This chain uses TRBV5-1 with TRBJ2-5; D is unclear. In germline, CDR1 is SGHRS, CDR2 YFSETQ. This CDR3 has 14 residues. V lost 0 bases and J lost 3, with 9 bases in between. As DNA, the CDR3 is TGCGCCAGCAGCTTGGTCGGTGGGGAAGAGACCCAGTACTTC. The encoded protein is CASSLVGGEETQYF.

This chain uses TRBV4-3 with TRBJ1-2; 7 nucleotides align to TRBD1. This CDR3 is 14 amino acids long. V was pared by 0 bases and J by 7 bases, with 5 bases of the junction left unmatched. The germline gives CDR1 LGHNA, CDR2 YSLEER. In DNA form, the CDR3 reads TGCGCCAGCAGCCAAGACCCGACAGGGACTGGCTACACCTTC. The encoded protein is CASSQDPTGTGYTF.

The rearrangement links TRBV12-3 or TRBV12-4 to TRBJ1-1; D gene unclear. Trimming cost V 2 bases and J 5 bases, with 12 bases left between them. There are 14 residues in the CDR3. CDR3 DNA sequence: TGTGCCAGCAGTTTATCCGCGGGGAGGACTGAAGCTTTCTTT. Its protein product is CASSLSAGRTEAFF.

The J gene is TRBJ2-1, the V gene TRBV7-2; D remains unclear. CDR1 is SGHTA and CDR2 is FQGNSA in the germline V gene. This CDR3 region has 14 residues. V was clipped by 1 base and J by 4 bases, with 8 bases between them. The DNA of the CDR3 is TGTGCCAGCAGCTTAGACGCGGCTTACAATGAGCAGTTCTTC. Translation: CASSLDAAYNEQFF.

The rearrangement joins TRBV30 to TRBJ2-7; 7 bases are a match to TRBD2. Trimming removed 5 bases from V and 3 bases from J; junction bases left unmatched: 7. This CDR3 is 13 amino acids long. Germline V gene data show CDR1 as GTSNPN and CDR2 as SVGIG (reference sequence). CDR3 sequence: CAWGRGRGYEQYF. The CDR3 DNA follows: TGTGCCTGGGGAAGAGGGAGGGGCTACGAGCAGTACTTC. The full variable domain, completed using reference TRBV30 and TRBJ2-7, is SQTIHQWPATLVQPVGSPLSLECTVEGTSNPNLYWYRQAAGRGLQLLFYSVGIGQISSEVPQNLSASRPQDRQFILSSKKLLLSDSGFYLCAWGRGRGYEQYFGPGTRLTVT.